The clone carrying this T cell receptor (beta chain) was recorded a few times. Its antigen remains unknown. The data were obtained in a study of T cells after yellow fever vaccination. About the study: In the case of low-cell-number fractions, SMART-Seq v4 Ultra Low Input was used for preparation. Whole-study results and caveats: Booster sampling recovered most clones from primary vaccination (roughly 97% CD4, 80% to 90% CD8).

Template switching with 5'RACE generated the TCR cDNA and added a universal primer site and UMIs. TCRdb independently ran MiXCR on the 5' RACE reads; one entry per CDR3 protein. The sample contains 300,000 to 400,000 distinct CDR3 sequences, roughly 8.6% of which appear only once. The source material was PBMCs, sampled about 49 days after the first yellow fever vaccination. The source is a man between 18 and 35 years old who received the YFV17D yellow fever vaccine.

The CDR3 sequence: CASSLFGQGASPQFF. The CDR3 nucleotides are TGCGCCAGCAGCCTCTTCGGACAGGGCGCCTCACCGCAGTTCTTC. This chain uses TRBV4-1 with TRBJ2-1; the match to TRBD1 covers 8 bases. CDR3 length: 15 amino acids. Germline V gives CDR1 MGHRA, CDR2 YSYEKL. J lost 12 bases, V lost 4 bases, and 14 bases had no gene match.